Included here is one T cell receptor beta chain sequence, with context. Its antigen is not known. These data come from a study of PD-L1 blockade in urothelial cancer. As for the study in general: Among blood samples, the median T cell count was 141,255.

Study outcomes and limitations: The study found that durable-benefit patients expanded tumor-associated blood clones more at 3 weeks.

Germline CDR1 and CDR2: MGHRA and YSYEKL. V dropped 0 bases and J dropped 4; count of bases not matched to a gene: 9. This CDR3 contains 17 residues. Metastatic or locally advanced urothelial carcinoma was present in the patients. The investigators introduced synthetic TCR analog templates into each PCR as spikes. Using immunoSEQ multiplex PCR, the repertoire was profiled, and TCRdb retains in-frame clones only, with some absent. The sample contains approximately 100,000 clones, 70% to 85% of which appear only once. The chain couples TRBV4-1 to TRBJ2-7; 10 nucleotides match TRBD2. The receptor was derived from a man aged 50-59 years with urothelial cancer. The material sequenced was PBMCs, taken around atezolizumab (anti-PD-L1) treatment. CDR3 bases: TGCGCCAGCAGCCAAGATCTTGGACTAGCGGACCTTTACGAGCAGTACTTC. Residues: CASSQDLGLADLYEQYF.